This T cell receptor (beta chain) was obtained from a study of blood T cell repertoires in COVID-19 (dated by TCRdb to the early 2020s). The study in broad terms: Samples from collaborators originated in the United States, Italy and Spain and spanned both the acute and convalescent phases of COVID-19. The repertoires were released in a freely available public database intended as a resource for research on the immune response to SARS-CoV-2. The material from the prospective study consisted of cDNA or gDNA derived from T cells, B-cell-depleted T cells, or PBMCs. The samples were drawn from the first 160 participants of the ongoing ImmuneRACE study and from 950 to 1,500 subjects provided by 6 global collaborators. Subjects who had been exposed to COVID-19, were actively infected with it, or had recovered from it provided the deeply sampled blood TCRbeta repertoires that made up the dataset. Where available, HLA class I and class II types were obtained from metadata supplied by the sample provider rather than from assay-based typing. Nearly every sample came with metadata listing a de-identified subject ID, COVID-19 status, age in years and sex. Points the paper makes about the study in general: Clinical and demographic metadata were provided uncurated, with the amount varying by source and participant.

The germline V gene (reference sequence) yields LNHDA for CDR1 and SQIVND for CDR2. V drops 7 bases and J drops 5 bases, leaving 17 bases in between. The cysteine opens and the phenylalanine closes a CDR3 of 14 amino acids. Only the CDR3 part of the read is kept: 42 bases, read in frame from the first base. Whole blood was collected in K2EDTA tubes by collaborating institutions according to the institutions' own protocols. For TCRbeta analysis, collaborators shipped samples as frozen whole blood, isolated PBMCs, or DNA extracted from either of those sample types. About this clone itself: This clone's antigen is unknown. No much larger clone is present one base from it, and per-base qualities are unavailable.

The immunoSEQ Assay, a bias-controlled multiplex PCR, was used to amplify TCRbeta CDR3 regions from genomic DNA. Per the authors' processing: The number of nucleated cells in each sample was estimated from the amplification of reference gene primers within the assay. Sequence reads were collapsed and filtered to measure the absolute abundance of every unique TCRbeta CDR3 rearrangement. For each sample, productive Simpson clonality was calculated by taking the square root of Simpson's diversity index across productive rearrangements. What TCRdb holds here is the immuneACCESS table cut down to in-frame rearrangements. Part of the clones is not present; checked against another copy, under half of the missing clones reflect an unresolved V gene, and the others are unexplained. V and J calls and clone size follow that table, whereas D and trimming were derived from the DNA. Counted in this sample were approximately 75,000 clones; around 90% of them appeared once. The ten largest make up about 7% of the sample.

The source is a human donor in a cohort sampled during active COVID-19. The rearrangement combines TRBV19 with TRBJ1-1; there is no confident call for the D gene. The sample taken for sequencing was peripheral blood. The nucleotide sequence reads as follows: TGTGCCAGTACCACCACACCTGGAGGGACTGAAGCTTTCTTT. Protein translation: CASTTTPGGTEAFF.